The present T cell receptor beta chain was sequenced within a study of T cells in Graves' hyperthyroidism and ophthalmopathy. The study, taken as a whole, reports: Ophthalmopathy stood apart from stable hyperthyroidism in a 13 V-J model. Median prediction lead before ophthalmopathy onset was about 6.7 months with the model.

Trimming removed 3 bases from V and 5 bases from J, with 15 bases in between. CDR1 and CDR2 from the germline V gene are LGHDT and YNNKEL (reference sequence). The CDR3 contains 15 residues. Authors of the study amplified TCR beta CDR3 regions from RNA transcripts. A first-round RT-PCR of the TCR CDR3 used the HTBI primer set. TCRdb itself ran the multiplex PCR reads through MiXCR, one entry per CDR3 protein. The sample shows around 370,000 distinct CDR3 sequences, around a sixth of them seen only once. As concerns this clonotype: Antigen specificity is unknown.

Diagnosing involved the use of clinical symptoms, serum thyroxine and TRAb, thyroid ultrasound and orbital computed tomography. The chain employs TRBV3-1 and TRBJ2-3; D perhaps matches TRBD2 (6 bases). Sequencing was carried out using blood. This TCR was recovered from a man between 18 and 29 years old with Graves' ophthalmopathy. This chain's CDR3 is CASSQGDFAKDTQYF. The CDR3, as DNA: TGTGCCAGCAGCCAGGGGGACTTTGCCAAAGATACGCAGTATTTT.